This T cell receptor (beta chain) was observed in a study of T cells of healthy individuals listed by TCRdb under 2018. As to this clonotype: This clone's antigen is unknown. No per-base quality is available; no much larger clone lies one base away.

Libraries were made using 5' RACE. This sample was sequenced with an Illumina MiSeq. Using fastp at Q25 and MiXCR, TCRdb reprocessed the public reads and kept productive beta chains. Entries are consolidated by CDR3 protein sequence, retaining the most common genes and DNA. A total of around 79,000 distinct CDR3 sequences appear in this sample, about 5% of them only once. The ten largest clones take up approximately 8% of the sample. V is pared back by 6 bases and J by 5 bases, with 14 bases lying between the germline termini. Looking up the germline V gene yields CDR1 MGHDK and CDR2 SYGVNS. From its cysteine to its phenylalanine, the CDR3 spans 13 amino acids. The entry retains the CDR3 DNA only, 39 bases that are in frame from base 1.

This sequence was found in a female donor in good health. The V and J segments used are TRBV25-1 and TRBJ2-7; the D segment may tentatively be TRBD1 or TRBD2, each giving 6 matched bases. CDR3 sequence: CASRTYGGNEQYF. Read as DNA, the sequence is TGTGCCAGCAGGACGTACGGGGGCAACGAGCAGTACTTC.